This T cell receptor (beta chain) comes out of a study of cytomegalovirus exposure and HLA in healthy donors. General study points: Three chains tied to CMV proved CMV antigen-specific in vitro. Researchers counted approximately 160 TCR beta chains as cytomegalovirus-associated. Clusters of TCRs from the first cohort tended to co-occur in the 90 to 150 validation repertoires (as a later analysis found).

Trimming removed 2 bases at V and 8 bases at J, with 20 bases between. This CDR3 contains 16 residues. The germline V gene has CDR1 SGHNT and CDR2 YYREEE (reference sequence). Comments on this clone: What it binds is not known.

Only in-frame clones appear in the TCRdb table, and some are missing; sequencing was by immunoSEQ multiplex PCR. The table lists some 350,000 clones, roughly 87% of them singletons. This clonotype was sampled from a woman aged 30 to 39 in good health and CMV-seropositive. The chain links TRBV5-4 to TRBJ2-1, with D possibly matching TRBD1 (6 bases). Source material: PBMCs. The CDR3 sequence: CASSFLGTQKPDEQFF. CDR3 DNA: TGTGCCAGCAGCTTTCTCGGGACACAAAAACCGGATGAGCAGTTCTTC. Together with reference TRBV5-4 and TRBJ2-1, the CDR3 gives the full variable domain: ETGVTQSPTHLIKTRGQQVTLRCSSQSGHNTVSWYQQALGQGPQFIFQYYREEENGRGNFPPRFSGLQFPNYSSELNVNALELDDSALYLCASSFLGTQKPDEQFFGPGTRLTVL.